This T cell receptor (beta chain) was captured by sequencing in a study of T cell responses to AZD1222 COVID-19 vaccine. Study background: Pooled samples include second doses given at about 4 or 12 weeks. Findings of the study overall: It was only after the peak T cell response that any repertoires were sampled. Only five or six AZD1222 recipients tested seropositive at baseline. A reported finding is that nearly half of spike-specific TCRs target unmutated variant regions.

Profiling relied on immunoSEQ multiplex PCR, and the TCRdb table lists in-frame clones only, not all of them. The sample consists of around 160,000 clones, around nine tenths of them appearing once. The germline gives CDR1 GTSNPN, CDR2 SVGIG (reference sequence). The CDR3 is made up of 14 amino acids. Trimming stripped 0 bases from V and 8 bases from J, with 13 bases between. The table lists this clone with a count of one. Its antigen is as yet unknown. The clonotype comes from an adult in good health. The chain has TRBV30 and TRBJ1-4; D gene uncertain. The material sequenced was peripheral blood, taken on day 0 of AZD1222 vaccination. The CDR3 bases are TGTGCCTGGAGTGTACCCCTTTCCCGCGAAAAACTGTTTTTT. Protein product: CAWSVPLSREKLFF.